At least ten counts were recorded for the clone carrying this T cell receptor (beta chain). Its antigen is not known. The record originates from a study of regulatory T cells in long-lasting Graves disease. Study-wide background: The study enrolled newly diagnosed Graves' patients on antithyroid drugs under 3 months. Study-wide results and caveats: The sample size was small, and this may have reduced accuracy.

Germline lookup yields CDR1 MDHEN and CDR2 SYDVKM. This CDR3 has 12 residues. Germline trimming cut 8 bases from V and 4 bases from J; bases unmatched to any gene: 5. iRepertoire HTBI primers and Arm-PCR of CDR3 regions built TCR beta libraries. TCRdb fed the multiplex PCR reads into MiXCR, producing one record per CDR3 protein. The profile shows 390,000 or so distinct CDR3 sequences, about 12% of them singletons. Time point of the sample: newly diagnosed GD, antithyroid drugs for less than 3 months. From PBMCs, RNA was extracted and then used to make the TCR library. Another study also made use of these data, one on T cells in Graves' hyperthyroidism and ophthalmopathy. That publication notes: The TCR CDR3 first-round RT-PCR relied on the HTBI primer set.

Sequencing used peripheral blood mononuclear cells (PBMCs), obtained at new diagnosis, from a patient treated with antithyroid drugs. The clonotype comes from a woman under 30 with Graves disease. This chain joins TRBV28 and TRBJ2-7; 7 nucleotides match TRBD2. This chain's CDR3 is CASQFGRYEQYF. CDR3 nucleotides: TGTGCCAGCCAATTCGGGAGGTACGAGCAGTACTTC.